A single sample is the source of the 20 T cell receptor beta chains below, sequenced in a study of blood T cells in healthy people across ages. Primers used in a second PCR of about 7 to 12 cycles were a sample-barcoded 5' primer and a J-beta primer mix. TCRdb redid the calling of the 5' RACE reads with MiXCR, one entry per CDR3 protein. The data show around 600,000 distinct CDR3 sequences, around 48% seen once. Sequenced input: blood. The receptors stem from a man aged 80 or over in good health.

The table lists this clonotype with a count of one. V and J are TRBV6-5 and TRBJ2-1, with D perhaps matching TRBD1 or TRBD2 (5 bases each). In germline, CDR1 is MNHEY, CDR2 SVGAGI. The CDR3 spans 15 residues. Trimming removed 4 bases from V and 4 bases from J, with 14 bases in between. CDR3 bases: TGTGCCAGCAGTTCCGGGACGGAGCCATACAATGAGCAGTTCTTC. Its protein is CASSSGTEPYNEQFF.

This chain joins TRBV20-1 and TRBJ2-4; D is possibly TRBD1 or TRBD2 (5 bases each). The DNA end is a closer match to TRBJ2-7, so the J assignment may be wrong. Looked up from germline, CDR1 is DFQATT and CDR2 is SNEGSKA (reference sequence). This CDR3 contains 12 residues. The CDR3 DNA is TGCAGTGCTAGTGTAGGGGCGGGCGAGCAGTACTTC. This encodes CSASVGAGEQYF.

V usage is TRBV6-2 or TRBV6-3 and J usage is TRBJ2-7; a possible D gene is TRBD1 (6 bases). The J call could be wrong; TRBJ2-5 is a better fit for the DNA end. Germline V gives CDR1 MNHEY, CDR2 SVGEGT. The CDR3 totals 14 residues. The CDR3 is CASSATGQLETQYF. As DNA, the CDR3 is TGTGCCAGCAGTGCGACGGGACAATTGGAGACCCAGTACTTC.

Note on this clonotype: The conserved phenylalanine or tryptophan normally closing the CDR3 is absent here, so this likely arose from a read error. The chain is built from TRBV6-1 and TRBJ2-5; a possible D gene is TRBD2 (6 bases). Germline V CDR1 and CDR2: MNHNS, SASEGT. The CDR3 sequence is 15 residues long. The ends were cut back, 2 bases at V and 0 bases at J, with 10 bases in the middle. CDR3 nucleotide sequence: TGTGCCAGCAGTGAACCGGGACTTAACCAAGAGACCCAGTACTTG. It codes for CASSEPGLNQETQYL.

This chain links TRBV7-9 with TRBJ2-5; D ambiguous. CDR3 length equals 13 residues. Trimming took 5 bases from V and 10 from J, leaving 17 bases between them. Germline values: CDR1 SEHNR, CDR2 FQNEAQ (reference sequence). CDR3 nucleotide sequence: TGTGCCAGCAGCCCACCCGGGCCCTCGGACCAGTACTTC. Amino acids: CASSPPGPSDQYF.

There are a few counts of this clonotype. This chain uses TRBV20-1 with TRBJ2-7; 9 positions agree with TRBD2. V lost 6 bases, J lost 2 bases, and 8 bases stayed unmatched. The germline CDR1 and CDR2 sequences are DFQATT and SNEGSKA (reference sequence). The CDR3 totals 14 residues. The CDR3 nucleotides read TGCAGTGCAACCGGGACTAGCAGAGCCTACGAGCAGTACTTC. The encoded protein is CSATGTSRAYEQYF.

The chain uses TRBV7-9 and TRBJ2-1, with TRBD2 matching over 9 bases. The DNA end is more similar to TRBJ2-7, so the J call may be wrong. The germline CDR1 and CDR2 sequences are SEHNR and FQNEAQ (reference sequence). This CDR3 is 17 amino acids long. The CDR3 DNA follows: TGTGCCAGCAGCTTAGCTGGTGGGGGACTAGCCTACAATGAGCAGTACTTC. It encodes CASSLAGGGLAYNEQYF.

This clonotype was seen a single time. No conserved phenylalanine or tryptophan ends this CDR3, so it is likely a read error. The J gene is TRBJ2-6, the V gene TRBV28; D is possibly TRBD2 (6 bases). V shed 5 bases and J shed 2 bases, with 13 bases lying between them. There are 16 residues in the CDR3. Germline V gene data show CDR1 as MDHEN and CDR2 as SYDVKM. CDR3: CASSPSGAAGANVLTL. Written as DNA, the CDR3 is TGTGCCAGCAGTCCTTCGGGAGCAGCTGGGGCCAACGTCCTGACTCTC.

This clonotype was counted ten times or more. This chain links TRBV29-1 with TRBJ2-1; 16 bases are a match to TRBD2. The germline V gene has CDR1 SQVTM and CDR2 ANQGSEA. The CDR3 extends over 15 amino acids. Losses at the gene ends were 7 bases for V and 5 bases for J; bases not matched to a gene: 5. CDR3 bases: TGCAGCGCAACTGGGACTAGCGGGGGGGACAATGAGCAGTTCTTC. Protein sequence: CSATGTSGGDNEQFF.

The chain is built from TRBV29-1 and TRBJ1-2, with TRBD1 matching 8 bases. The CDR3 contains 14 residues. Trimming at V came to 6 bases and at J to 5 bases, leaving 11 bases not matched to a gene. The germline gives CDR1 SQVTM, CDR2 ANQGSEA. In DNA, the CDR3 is TGCAGCGTCGATGTGGACAGGGCATCTTATGGCTACACCTTC. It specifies CSVDVDRASYGYTF.

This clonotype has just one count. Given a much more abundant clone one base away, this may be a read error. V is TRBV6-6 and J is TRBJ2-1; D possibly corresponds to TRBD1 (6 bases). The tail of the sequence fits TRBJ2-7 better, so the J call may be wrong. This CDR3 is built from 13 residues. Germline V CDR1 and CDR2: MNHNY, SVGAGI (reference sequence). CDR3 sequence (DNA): TGTGCCAGCAGTATACAGGGATGCAATGAGCAGTACTTC. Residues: CASSIQGCNEQYF.

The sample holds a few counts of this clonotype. CDR3 DNA: TGTGCCAGCAGAGCAGTCGACAGCTACGAGCAGTACTTC. It codes for CASRAVDSYEQYF. This sequence joins TRBV6-6 and TRBJ2-7; D might be TRBD1 (5 bases). The CDR3 spans 13 residues. The germline V gene has CDR1 MNHNY and CDR2 SVGAGI (reference sequence). V was shortened by 6 bases and J by 3 bases, with 12 bases between the two germline ends.

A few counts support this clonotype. The CDR3 here is CASGRGVWETQYF. CDR3 in DNA: TGTGCCAGCGGTCGAGGGGTCTGGGAGACCCAGTACTTC. The V gene is TRBV2, the J gene TRBJ2-5, with D possibly being TRBD1 or TRBD2 (5 bases each). CDR1 is SNHLY and CDR2 is FYNNEI in the germline V gene. Trimming removed 8 bases at V and 5 bases at J, with 15 bases between. This CDR3 is 13 amino acids long.

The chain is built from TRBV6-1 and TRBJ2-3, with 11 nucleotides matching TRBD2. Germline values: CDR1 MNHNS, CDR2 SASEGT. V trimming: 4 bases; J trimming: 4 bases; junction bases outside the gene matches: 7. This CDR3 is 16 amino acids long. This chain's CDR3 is CASSAVAGGTSDTQYF. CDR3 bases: TGTGCCAGCAGTGCCGTAGCGGGGGGGACATCAGATACGCAGTATTTT.

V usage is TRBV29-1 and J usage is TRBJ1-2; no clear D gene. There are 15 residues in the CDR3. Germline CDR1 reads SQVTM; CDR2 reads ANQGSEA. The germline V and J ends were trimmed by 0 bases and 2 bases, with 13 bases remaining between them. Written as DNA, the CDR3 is TGCAGCGTTGAAGAAGCGGAGGAGATCAACTATGGCTACACCTTC. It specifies CSVEEAEEINYGYTF.

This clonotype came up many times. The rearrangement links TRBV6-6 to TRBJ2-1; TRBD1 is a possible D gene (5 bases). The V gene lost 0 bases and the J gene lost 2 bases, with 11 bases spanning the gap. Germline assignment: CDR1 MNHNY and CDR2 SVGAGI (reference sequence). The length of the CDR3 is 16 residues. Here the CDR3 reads CASSYSRREPYNEQFF. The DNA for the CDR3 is TGTGCCAGCAGTTACTCTCGCAGGGAACCCTACAATGAGCAGTTCTTC.

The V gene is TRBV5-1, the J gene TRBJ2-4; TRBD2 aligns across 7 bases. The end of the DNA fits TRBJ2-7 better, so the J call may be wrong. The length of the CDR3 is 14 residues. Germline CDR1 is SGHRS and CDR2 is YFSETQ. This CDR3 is CASSSTGGAYEQYF. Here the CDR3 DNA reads TGCGCCAGCAGCTCTACTGGGGGGGCCTACGAGCAGTACTTC.

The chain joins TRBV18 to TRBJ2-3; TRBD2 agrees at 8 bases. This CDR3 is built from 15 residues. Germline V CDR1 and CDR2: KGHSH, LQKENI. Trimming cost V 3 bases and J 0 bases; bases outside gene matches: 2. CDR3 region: CASSPSGASTDTQYF. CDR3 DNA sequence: TGTGCCAGCTCACCTAGCGGGGCTAGCACAGATACGCAGTATTTT. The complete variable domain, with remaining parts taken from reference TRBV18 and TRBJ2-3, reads NAGVMQNPRHLVRRRGQEARLRCSPMKGHSHVYWYRQLPEEGLKFMVYLQKENIIDESGMPKERFSAEFPKEGPSILRIQQVVRGDSAAYFCASSPSGASTDTQYFGPGTRLTVL.

DNA for the CDR3: TGCAGTGCTAGCCTAAACGGACAGAACTATGGCTACACCTTC. Protein sequence: CSASLNGQNYGYTF. The chain joins TRBV20-1 to TRBJ1-2, with D perhaps TRBD1 (6 bases). Looked up from germline, CDR1 is DFQATT and CDR2 is SNEGSKA (reference sequence). Trimming stripped 3 bases from V and 2 bases from J, with 13 bases between. CDR3 length equals 14 residues.

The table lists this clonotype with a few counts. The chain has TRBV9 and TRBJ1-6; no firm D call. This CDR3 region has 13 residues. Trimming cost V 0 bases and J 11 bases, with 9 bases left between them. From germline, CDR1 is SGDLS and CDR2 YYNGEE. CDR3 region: CASSVVEGPPLHF. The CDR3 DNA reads TGTGCCAGCAGCGTAGTTGAGGGCCCACCCCTCCACTTT.